This T cell receptor (beta chain) was documented in a study of blood T cell repertoires in COVID-19. This clone occurred once. Clones were read by immunoSEQ multiplex PCR, and TCRdb kept only the in-frame ones, dropping some. The sample contains fewer than 350,000 clones, 85% to 90% of which appear only once. This CDR3 is built from 14 residues. Germline values: CDR1 LGHDT, CDR2 YNNKEL (reference sequence). Trimming shortened V by 4 bases and J by 3 bases, and 9 bases separated the two germline ends. The specimen was peripheral blood. The chain couples TRBV3-1 (or the pseudogene TRBV3-2) to TRBJ2-2, with D tentatively TRBD1 (6 bases). The clonotype comes from a man aged 40-49 years with acute or convalescent COVID-19. The CDR3 coding sequence is TGTGCCAGCAGCCCGGCAGGGGACACCGGGGAGCTGTTTTTT. It translates to CASSPAGDTGELFF.